The subject of this entry is one T cell receptor (beta chain). Only one base separates this from a far larger clonotype, so it likely reflects a read error. The CDR3 length is 11 residues. CDR1 and CDR2 (germline): SGHAT, FQNNGV. Trimming shortened V by 2 bases and J by 8 bases, and 4 bases separated the two germline ends. This sample was included in a study of blood T cell repertoires in COVID-19. About the research overall: Acute and convalescent COVID-19 samples came from the United States, Italy and Spain.

Assay: immunoSEQ multiplex PCR; the TCRdb copy retains only in-frame clones and omits some. The sample shows roughly 410,000 clones, more than 70% of them seen only once. The rearrangement joins TRBV11-2 to TRBJ2-1; no definite D call. The sequenced sample consisted of peripheral blood. The TCR comes from an older woman with COVID-19, enrolled during active disease. CDR3 loop: CASSLSDEQFF. As DNA, the CDR3 is TGTGCCAGCAGCTTAAGCGATGAGCAGTTCTTC.